This entry describes one T cell receptor beta chain. PBMCs stemmed from around 10 ml fresh peripheral blood. This sample was included in a study of T cells in Graves' hyperthyroidism and ophthalmopathy. Amplified TCR beta CDR3 regions came from RNA transcripts. The primer set for the first-round RT-PCR of the TCR CDR3 was HTBI. One entry per CDR3 protein results from TCRdb running MiXCR on the multiplex PCR reads. The top ten hold around 50% of the sample, which has under 400,000 distinct CDR3 sequences, over 20% seen once. Per the germline V gene, CDR1 is MNHEY and CDR2 is SMNVEV (reference sequence). This CDR3 has 17 residues. Trimming took 0 bases from V and 2 from J; bases not matched to a gene: 4.

Material: blood. The receptor's source is a woman between 45 and 60 years old with Graves' hyperthyroidism. The rearrangement joins TRBV27 to TRBJ2-2, with TRBD1 matching 9 bases. The CDR3 region is CASSLSRTGENTGELFF. CDR3 in DNA: TGTGCCAGCAGTTTATCACGGACAGGGGAAAACACCGGGGAGCTGTTTTTT.